One T cell receptor beta chain is described in this entry. Its target is unknown. At one end, the junction sequence differs from germline, possibly due to a read error. Both 60 Vbeta primers and 13 Jbeta primers went into the PCR. Assay: immunoSEQ multiplex PCR; the TCRdb copy retains only in-frame clones and omits some. The table lists roughly 180,000 clones, about 85% of them singletons. These data come from a study of cytomegalovirus exposure and HLA in healthy donors. Study-wide results and caveats: Per published reports, the classifier diagnosed cytomegalovirus status with high specificity and sensitivity. A later analysis showed HLA-associated TCR beta chains outstripping equally common others in clonal expansion. Accurate prediction of most subjects' HLA-A and HLA-B alleles from TCR beta sequences was reported.

This CDR3 has 16 amino acids. From germline, CDR1 is SGHTA and CDR2 FQGNSA. The clonotype comes from a girl aged 5-17 years in good health and CMV-seropositive. The rearrangement joins TRBV7-2 to TRBJ2-1; 11 bases map to TRBD2. Sample: PBMCs. The CDR3 region has the DNA TGTGCCAGCAGCGTAGCGGGGACTAGCGGAAACAATGAGCAGTTCTTC. Translation: CASSVAGTSGNNEQFF.